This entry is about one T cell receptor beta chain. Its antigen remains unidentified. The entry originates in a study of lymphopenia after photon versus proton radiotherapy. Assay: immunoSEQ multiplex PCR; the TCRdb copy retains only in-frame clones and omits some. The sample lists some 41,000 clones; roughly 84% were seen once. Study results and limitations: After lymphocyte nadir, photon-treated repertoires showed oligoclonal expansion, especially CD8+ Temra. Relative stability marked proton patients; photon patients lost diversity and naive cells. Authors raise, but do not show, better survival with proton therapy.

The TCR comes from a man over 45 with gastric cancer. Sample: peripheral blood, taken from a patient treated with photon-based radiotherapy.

CDR3 sequence reads: CASSLWTGNNEQFF. CDR3 in DNA: TGCGCCAGCAGCCTATGGACAGGAAACAATGAGCAGTTCTTC. The rearrangement links TRBV5-1 to TRBJ2-1, with 7 nucleotides matching TRBD1. The trim removed 4 bases at V and 5 bases at J, leaving 6 bases unmatched. CDR3 length equals 14 residues. Germline lookup yields CDR1 SGHRS and CDR2 YFSETQ. Complete variable domain (other parts from reference TRBV5-1 and TRBJ2-1): KAGVTQTPRYLIKTRGQQVTLSCSPISGHRSVSWYQQTPGQGLQFLFEYFSETQRNKGNFPGRFSGRQFSNSRSEMNVSTLELGDSALYLCASSLWTGNNEQFFGPGTRLTVL.